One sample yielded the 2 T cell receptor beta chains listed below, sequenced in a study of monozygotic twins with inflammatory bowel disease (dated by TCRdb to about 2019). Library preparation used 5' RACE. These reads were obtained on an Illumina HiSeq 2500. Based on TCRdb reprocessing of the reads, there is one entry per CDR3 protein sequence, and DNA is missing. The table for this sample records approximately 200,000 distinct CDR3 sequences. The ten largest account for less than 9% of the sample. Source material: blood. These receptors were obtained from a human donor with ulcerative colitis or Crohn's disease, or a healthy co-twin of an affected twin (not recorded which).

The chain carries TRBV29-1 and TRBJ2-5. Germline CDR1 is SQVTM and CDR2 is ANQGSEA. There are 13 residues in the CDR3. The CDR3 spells CSVEEGIQETQYF. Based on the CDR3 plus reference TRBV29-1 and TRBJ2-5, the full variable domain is SAVISQKPSRDICQRGTSLTIQCQVDSQVTMMFWYRQQPGQSLTLIATANQGSEATYESGFVIDKFPISRPNLTFSTLTVSNMSPEDSSIYLCSVEEGIQETQYFGPGTRLLVL.

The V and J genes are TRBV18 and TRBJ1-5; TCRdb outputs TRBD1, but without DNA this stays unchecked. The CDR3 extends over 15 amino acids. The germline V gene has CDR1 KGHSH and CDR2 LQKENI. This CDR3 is CASSSTPEGNQPQHF.